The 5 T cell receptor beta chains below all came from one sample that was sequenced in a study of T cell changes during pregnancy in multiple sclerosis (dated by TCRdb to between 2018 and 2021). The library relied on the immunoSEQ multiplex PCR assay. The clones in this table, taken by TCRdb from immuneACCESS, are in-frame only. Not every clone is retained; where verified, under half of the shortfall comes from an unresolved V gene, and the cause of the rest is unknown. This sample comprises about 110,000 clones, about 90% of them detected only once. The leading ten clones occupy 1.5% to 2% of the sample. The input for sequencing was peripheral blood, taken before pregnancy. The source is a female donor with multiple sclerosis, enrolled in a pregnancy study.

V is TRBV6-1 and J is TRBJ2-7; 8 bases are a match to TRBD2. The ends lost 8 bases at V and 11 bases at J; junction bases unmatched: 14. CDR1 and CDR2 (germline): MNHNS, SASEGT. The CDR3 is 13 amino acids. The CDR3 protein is CASEGGVTSGEYF. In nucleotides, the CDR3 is TGTGCCAGCGAGGGAGGGGTTACTAGCGGAGAGTACTTC.

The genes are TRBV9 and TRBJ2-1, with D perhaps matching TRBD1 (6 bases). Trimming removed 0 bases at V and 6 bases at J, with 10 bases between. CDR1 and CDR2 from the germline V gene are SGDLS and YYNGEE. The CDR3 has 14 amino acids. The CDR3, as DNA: TGTGCCAGCAGCGTAGGGGGGCGTAGCAATGAGCAGTTCTTC. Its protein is CASSVGGRSNEQFF.

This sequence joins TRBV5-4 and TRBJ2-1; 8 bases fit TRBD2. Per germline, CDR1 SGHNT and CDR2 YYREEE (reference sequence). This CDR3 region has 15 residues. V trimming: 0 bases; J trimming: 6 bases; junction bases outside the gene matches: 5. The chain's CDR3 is CASSLGRTSPNEQFF. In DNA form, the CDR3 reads TGTGCCAGCAGCTTGGGTAGGACTAGCCCCAATGAGCAGTTCTTC.

The CDR3 bases are TGTGCCATCACTCCCAGCGCTAATTCACCCCTCCACTTT. Its protein is CAITPSANSPLHF. This chain uses TRBV10-3 with TRBJ1-6; D uncertain. The CDR3 is 13 residues long. Germline V lookup: CDR1 ENHRY, CDR2 SYGVKD. Between the trimmed V and J ends, which lost 7 bases and 6 bases, there was a span of 10 bases.

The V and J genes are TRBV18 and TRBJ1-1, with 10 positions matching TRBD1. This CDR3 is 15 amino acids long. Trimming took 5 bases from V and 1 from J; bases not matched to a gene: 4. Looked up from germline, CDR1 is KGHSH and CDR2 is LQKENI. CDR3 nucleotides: TGTGCCAGCTCAAGACAGGGGGCAGGGAACACTGAAGCTTTCTTT. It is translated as CASSRQGAGNTEAFF. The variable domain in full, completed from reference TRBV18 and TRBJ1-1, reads NAGVMQNPRHLVRRRGQEARLRCSPMKGHSHVYWYRQLPEEGLKFMVYLQKENIIDESGMPKERFSAEFPKEGPSILRIQQVVRGDSAAYFCASSRQGAGNTEAFFGQGTRLTVV.